This T cell receptor beta chain originates from a study of T cell repertoires in cytomegalovirus infection. The CDR3 consists of 15 residues. CDR1 is LGHNA, CDR2 YSLEER, per germline. Between the trimmed V and J ends, which lost 5 bases and 0 bases, there was a span of 11 bases. Each CDR3 protein is one row after TCRdb ran MiXCR on the reads. The table includes about 490,000 distinct CDR3 sequences, about 26% detected once. This clonotype was counted between two and nine times. Material: PBMCs. The chain combines TRBV4-3 with TRBJ2-1; D is possibly TRBD2 (5 bases). This TCR derives from a human donor in good health (CMV status not recorded). Some clones in this sample may be carry-over from other donors' samples. The CDR3 bases are TGCGCCAGCAGCGAGGACTGGAGCTCCTACAATGAGCAGTTCTTC. It is translated as CASSEDWSSYNEQFF.